This T cell receptor beta chain stems from a study of technical replicates of blood from a few donors. TCRdb keeps only in-frame clones here, not all; method: immunoSEQ multiplex PCR. This table holds 75,000 to 95,000 clones, over 90% found once. CDR3 size: 16 residues. The V and J ends lost 4 bases and 1 base respectively, with 18 bases between them. Per germline, CDR1 SQVTM and CDR2 ANQGSEA. This clonotype originated in a human donor in good health. The chain joins TRBV29-1 to TRBJ2-3; D may be TRBD2 (6 bases). The sequencing input was T cells isolated from PBMCs. Here the CDR3 reads CSVGILAEPGTDTQYF. The CDR3 DNA follows: TGCAGCGTTGGGATCTTAGCGGAGCCCGGCACAGATACGCAGTATTTT.